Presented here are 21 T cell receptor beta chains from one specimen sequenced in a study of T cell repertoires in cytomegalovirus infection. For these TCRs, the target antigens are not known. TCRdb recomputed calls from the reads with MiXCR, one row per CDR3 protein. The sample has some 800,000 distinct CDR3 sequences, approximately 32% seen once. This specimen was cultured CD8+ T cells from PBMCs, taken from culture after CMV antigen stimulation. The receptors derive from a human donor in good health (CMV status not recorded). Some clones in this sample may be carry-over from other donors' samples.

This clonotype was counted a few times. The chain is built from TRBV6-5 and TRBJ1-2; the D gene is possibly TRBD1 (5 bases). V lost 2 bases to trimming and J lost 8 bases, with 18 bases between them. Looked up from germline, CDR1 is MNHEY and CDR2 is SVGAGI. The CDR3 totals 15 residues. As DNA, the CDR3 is TGTGCCAGCAGTTACCTCCGACAGCACTTAAGGGGCTACACCTTC. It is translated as CASSYLRQHLRGYTF.

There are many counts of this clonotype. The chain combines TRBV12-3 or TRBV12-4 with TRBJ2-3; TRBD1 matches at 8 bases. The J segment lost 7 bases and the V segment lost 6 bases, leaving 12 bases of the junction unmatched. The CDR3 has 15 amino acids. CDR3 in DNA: TGTGCCAGCAGCTACAGGACAGGGACCAGAAATACGCAGTATTTT. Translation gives CASSYRTGTRNTQYF.

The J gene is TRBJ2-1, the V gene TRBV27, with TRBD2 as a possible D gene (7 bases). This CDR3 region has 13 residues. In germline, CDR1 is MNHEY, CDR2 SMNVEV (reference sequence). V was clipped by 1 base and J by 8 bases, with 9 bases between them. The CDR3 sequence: CASSLWGGDEQFF. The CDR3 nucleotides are TGTGCCAGCAGTTTATGGGGGGGCGATGAGCAGTTCTTC.

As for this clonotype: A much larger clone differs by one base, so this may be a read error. This CDR3 is CASSFNPRLAGADYNEQFF. The CDR3 DNA follows: TGTGCCAGCAGTTTTAACCCGAGACTAGCGGGGGCCGACTACAATGAGCAGTTCTTC. The chain carries TRBV12-3 or TRBV12-4 and TRBJ2-1, with 12 bases matching TRBD2. J was trimmed by 3 bases and V by 3 bases; bases with no gene match: 12. The CDR3 covers 19 residues.

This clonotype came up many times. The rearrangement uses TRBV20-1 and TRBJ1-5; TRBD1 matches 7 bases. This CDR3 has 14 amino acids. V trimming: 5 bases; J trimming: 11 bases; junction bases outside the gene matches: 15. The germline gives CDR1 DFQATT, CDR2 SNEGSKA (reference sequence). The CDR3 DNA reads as TGCAGTGCTTCCTGGACAGGAGGGGGGGTGGCCCAGCATTTT. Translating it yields CSASWTGGGVAQHF.

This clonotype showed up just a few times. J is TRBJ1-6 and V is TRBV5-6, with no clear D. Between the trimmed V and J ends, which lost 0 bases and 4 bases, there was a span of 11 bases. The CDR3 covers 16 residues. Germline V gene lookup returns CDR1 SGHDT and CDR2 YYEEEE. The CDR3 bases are TGTGCCAGCAGCTTGGCCGGCGGCACTTATAATTCACCCCTCCACTTT. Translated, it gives CASSLAGGTYNSPLHF.

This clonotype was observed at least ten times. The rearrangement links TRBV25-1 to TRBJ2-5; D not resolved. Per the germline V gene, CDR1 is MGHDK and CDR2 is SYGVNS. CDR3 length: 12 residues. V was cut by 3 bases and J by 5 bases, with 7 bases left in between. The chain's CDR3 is CASSEDVETQYF. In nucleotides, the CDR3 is TGTGCCAGCAGTGAGGATGTGGAGACCCAGTACTTC. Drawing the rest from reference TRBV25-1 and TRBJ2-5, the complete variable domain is EADIYQTPRYLVIGTGKKITLECSQTMGHDKMYWYQQDPGMELHLIHYSYGVNSTEKGDLSSESTVSRIRTEHFPLTLESARPSHTSQYLCASSEDVETQYFGPGTRLLVL.

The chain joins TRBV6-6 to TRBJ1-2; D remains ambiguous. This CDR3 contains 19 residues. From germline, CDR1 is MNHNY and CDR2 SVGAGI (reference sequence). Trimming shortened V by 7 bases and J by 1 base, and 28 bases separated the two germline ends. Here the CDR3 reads CASIFVRPQSSHFNYGYTF. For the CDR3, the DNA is TGTGCCAGCATTTTTGTACGGCCACAATCCTCCCATTTTAACTATGGCTACACCTTC.

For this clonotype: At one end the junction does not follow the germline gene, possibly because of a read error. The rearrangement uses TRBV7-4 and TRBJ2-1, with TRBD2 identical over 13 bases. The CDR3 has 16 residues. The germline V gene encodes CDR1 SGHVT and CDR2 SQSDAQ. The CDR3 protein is CASSATSGGDYSEQFF. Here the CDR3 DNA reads TGTGCCAGCAGCGCCACTAGCGGGGGGGACTACAGTGAGCAGTTCTTC.

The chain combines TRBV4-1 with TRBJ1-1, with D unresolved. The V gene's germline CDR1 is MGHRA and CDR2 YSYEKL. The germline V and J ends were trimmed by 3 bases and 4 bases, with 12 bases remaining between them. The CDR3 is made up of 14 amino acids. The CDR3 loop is CASSHDMGATEAFF. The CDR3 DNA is TGCGCCAGCAGCCATGACATGGGAGCCACTGAAGCTTTCTTT.

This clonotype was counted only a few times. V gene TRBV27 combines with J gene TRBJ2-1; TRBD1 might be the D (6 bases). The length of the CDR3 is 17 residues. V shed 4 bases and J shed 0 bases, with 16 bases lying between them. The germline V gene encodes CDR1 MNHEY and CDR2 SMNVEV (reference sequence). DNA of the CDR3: TGTGCCAGCAGTTCGTATAGAGAGGGGGACTCCTACAATGAGCAGTTCTTC. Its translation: CASSSYREGDSYNEQFF.

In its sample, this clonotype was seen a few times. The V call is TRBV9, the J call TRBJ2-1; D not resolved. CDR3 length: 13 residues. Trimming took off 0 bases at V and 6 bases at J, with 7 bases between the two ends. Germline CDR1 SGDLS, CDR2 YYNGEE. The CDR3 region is CASSVGEGNEQFF. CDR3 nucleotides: TGTGCCAGCAGCGTAGGTGAAGGCAATGAGCAGTTCTTC.

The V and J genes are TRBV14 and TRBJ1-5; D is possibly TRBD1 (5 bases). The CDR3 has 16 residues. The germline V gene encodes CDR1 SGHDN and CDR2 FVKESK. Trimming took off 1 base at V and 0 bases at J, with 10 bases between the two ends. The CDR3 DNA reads TGTGCCAGCAGCCAAGGGGGCAGCAATAGCAATCAGCCCCAGCATTTT. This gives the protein CASSQGGSNSNQPQHF.

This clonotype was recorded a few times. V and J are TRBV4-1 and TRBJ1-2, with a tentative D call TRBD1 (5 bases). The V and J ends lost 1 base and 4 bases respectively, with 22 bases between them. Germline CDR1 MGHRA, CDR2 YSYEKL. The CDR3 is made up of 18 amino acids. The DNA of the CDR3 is TGCGCCAGCAGCCAAGGTGATTTTCCAGGATCCAGGGTCTATGGCTACACCTTC. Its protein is CASSQGDFPGSRVYGYTF.

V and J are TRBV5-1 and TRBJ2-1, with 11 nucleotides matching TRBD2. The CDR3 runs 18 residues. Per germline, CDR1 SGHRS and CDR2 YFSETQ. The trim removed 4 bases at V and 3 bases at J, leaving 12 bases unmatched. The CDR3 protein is CASSPHLSGGAVYNEQFF. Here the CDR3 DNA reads TGCGCCAGCAGCCCACATCTTAGCGGGGGGGCCGTCTACAATGAGCAGTTCTTC.

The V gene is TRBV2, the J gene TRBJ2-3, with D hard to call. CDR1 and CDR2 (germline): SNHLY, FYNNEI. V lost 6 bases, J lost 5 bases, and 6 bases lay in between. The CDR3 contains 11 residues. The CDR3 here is CASRKGDTQYF. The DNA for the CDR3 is TGTGCCAGCAGAAAGGGAGATACGCAGTATTTT.

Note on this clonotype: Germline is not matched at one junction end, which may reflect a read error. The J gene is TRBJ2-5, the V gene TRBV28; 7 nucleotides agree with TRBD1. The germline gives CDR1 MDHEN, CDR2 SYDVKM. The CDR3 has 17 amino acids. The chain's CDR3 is CVSSLLQGYGMQETQYF. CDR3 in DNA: TGTGTCAGCAGTTTATTACAGGGGTATGGGATGCAAGAGACCCAGTACTTC.

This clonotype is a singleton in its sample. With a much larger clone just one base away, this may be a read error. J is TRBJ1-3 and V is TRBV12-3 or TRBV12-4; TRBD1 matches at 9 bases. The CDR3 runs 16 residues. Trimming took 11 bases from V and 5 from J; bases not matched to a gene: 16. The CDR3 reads CAGTPGQGSLRNTIYF. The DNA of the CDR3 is TGTGCCGGCACTCCGGGACAGGGATCTCTTCGAAACACCATATATTTT.

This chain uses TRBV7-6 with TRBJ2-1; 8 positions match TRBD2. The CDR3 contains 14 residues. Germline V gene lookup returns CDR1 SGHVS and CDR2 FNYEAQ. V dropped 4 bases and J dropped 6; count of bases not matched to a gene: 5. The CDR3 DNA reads TGTGCCAGCAGCTCAGGGACTAGAGTCAATGAGCAGTTCTTC. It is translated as CASSSGTRVNEQFF.

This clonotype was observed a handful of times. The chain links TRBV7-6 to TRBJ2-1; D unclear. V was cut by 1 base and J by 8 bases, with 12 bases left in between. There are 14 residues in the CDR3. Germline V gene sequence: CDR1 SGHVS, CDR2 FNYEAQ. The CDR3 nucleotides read TGTGCCAGCAGCTTAGAGCCCTTCCAGGATGAGCAGTTCTTC. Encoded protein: CASSLEPFQDEQFF.

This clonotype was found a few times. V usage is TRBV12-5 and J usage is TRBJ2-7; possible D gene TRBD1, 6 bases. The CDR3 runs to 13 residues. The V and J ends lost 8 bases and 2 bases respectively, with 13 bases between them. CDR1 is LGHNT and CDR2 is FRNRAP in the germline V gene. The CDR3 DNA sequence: TGTGCTAGTACGAACAGGGTGACCTACGAGCAGTACTTC. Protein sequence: CASTNRVTYEQYF.